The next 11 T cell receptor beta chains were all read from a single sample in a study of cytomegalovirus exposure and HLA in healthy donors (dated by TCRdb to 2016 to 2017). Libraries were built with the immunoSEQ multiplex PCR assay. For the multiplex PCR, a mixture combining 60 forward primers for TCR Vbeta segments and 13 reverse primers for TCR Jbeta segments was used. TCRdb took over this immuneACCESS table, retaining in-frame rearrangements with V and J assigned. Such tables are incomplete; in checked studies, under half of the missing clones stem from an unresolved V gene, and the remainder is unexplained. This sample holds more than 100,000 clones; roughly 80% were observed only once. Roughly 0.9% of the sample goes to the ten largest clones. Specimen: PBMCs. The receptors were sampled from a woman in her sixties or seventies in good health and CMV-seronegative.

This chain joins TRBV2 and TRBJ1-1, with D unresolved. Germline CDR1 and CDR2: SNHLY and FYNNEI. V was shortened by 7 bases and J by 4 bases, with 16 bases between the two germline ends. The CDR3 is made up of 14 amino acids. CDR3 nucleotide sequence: TGTGCCAGCACCAATGACAAGGTAGGCACTGAAGCTTTCTTT. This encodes CASTNDKVGTEAFF.

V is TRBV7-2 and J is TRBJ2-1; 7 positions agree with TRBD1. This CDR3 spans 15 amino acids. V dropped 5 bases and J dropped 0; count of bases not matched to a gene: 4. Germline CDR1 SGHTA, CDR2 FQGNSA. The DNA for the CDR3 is TGTGCCAGCAGCCAGGGACAGATCTCCTACAATGAGCAGTTCTTC. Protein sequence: CASSQGQISYNEQFF.

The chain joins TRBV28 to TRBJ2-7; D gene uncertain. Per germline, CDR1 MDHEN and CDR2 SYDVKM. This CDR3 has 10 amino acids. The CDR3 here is CGTVENEQYF. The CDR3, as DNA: TGTGGAACGGTGGAGAACGAGCAGTACTTC.

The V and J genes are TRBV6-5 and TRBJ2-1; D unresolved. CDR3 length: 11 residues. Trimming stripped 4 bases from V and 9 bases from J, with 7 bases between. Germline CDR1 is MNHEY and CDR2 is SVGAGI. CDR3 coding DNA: TGTGCCAGCAGTTCTCCCGGTGAGCAGTTCTTC. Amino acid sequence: CASSSPGEQFF.

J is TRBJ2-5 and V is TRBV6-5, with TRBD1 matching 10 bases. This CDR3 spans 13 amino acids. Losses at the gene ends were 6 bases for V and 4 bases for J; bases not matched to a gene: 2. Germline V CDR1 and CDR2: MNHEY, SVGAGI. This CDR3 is CASRGTGAETQYF. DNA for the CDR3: TGTGCCAGCAGGGGGACAGGGGCAGAGACCCAGTACTTC.

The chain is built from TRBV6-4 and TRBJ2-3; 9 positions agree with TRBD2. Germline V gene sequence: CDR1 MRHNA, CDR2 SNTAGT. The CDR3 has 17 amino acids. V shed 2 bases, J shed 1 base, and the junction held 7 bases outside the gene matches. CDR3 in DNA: TGTGCCAGCAGTGACACCCGGACTAGCGCACGCACAGATACGCAGTATTTT. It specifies CASSDTRTSARTDTQYF.

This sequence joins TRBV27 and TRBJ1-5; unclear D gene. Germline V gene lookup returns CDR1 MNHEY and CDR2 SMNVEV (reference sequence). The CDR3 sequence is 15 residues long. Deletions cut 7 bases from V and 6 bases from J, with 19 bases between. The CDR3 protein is CASTTPPRERQPQHF. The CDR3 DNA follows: TGTGCCAGCACCACACCCCCTCGCGAGCGTCAGCCCCAGCATTTT.

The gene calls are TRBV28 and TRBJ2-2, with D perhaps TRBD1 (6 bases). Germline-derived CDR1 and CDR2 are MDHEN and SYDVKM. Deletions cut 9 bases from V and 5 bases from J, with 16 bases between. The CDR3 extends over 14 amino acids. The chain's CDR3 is CASRVRQGTGELFF. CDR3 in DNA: TGTGCCAGTCGAGTACGGCAGGGGACCGGGGAGCTGTTTTTT. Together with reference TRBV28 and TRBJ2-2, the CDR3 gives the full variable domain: DVKVTQSSRYLVKRTGEKVFLECVQDMDHENMFWYRQDPGLGLRLIYFSYDVKMKEKGDIPEGYSVSREKKERFSLILESASTNQTSMYLCASRVRQGTGELFFGEGSRLTVL.

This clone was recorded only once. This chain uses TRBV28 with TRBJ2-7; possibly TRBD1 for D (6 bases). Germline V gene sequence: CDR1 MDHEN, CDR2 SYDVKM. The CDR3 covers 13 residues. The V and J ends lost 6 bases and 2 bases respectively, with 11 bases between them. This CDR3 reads CASRRTATYEQYF. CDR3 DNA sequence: TGTGCCAGCAGAAGGACAGCAACCTACGAGCAGTACTTC.

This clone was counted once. This CDR3 is CASSQITTRQGVNTEAFF. CDR3 sequence (DNA): TGTGCCAGCAGCCAAATTACCACTCGACAGGGGGTGAACACTGAAGCTTTCTTT. The gene calls are TRBV7-6 and TRBJ1-1; 9 positions agree with TRBD1. The CDR3 totals 18 residues. CDR1 is SGHVS, CDR2 FNYEAQ, per germline. Trimming at V came to 5 bases and at J to 0 bases, leaving 13 bases not matched to a gene.

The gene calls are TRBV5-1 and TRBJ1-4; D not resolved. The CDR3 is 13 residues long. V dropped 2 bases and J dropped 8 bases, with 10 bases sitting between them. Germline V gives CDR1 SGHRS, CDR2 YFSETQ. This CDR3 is CASSFGSEEKLFF. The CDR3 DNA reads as TGCGCCAGCAGCTTCGGGAGTGAGGAAAAACTGTTTTTT. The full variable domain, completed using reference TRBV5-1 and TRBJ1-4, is KAGVTQTPRYLIKTRGQQVTLSCSPISGHRSVSWYQQTPGQGLQFLFEYFSETQRNKGNFPGRFSGRQFSNSRSEMNVSTLELGDSALYLCASSFGSEEKLFFGSGTQLSVL.